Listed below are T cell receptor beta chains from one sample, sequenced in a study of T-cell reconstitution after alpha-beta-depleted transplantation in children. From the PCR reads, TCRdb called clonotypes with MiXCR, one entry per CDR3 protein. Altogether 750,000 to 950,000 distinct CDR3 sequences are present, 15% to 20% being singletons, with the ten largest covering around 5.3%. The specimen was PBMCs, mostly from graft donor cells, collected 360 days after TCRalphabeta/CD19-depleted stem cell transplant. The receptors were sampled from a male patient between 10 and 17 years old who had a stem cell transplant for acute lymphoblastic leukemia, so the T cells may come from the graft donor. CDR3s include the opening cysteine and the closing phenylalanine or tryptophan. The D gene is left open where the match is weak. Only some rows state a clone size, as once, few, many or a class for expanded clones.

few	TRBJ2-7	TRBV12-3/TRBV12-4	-	TGTGCCAGCAGTTTCAGGGTGGACGAGCAGTACTTC	CASSFRVDEQYF
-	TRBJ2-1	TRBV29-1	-	TGCAGCGTTGAGGTGGTGGAGCACTACAATGAGCAGTTCTTC	CSVEVVEHYNEQFF
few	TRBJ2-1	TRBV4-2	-	TGTGCCAGCAGCCAAGGTAATAGCGGAAACAATGAGCAGTTCTTC	CASSQGNSGNNEQFF
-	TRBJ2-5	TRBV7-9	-	TGTGCCAGCAGCTTAGATAGCGGTAGGGAGACCCAGTACTTC	CASSLDSGRETQYF
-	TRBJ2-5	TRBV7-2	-	TGTGCCAGCAGCCCGACCGCCACTGCCGAGACCCAGTACTTC	CASSPTATAETQYF
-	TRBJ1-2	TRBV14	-	TGTGCCAGCAGCCAAGCTGTTAACTATGGCTACACCTTC	CASSQAVNYGYTF
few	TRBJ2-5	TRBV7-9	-	TGTGCCAGCAGCCGGACACACACGCAAGAGACCCAGTACTTC	CASSRTHTQETQYF
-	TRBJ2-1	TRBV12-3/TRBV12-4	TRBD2	TGTGCCAGCAGTTTTTGGAGCGGGAGTGGGAATGAGCAGTTCTTC	CASSFWSGSGNEQFF
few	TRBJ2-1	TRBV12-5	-	TGTGCTAGTGGTTTGAACAGAATAAATACCTTGAACAATGAGCAGTTCTTC	CASGLNRINTLNNEQFF
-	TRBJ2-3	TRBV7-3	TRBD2	TGTGCCAGCAGCCCTTTTGGCGGAGCGGGGGTTGTAGATACGCAGTATTTT	CASSPFGGAGVVDTQYF